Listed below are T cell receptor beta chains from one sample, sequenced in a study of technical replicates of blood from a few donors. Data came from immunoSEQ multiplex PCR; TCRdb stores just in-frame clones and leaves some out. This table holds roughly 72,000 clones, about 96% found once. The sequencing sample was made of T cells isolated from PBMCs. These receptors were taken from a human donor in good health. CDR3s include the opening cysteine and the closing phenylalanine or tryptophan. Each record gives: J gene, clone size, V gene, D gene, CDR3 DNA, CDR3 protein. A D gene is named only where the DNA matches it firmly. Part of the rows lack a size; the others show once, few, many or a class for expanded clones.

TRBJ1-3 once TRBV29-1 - TGCAGCGCCAGGGTATCCGGAAACACCATATATTTT CSARVSGNTIYF
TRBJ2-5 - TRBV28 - TGTGCCAGCAGTTTATTCAGGGCACAAGAGACCCAGTACTTC CASSLFRAQETQYF
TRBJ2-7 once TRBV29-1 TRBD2 TGCGGGACCTCGGGGGGGAGGGAGCAGTACTTC CGTSGGREQYF
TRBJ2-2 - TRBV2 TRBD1 TGTGCCAGCAGGGGGACAGGAGGAACCGGGGAGCTGTTTTTT CASRGTGGTGELFF
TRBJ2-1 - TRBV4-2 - TGTGCCAGCAGCCAAGGTCCGACCCGGGAGGAGCAGTTCTTC CASSQGPTREEQFF
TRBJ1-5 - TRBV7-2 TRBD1 TGTGCCAGCAGCCCTATGACAGGGGGCTATCAGCCCCAGCATTTT CASSPMTGGYQPQHF
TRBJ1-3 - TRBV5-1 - TGCGCCAGCAGCTTGGAAGGCCGCACAGGGTCGGAGGACACCATATATTTT CASSLEGRTGSEDTIYF
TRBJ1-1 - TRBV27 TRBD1 TGTGCCAGCAGTTGGACAGGGAACACTGAAGCTTTCTTT CASSWTGNTEAFF
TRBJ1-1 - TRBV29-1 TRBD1 TGCAGCGGAAAACAGGGGGCGGGGAACACTGAAGCTTTCTTT CSGKQGAGNTEAFF
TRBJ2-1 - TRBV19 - TGTGCCAGTACGCGGAGGGCCGAGGTCCATGAGCAGTTCTTC CASTRRAEVHEQFF
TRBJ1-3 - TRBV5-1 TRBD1 TGCGCCAGCAGCCCCCAACAGGGGCGAAACACCATATATTTT CASSPQQGRNTIYF
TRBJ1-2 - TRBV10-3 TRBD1 TGTGCCATCAGTGAGGGGACAGGGATCTATGGCTACACCTTC CAISEGTGIYGYTF
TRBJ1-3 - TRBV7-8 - TGTGCCAGCGGGTCCCCGGGAAATTTT CASGSPGNF
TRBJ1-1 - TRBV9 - TGTGCCAGCAGCGTCTCGCGAGGTGAAGCTTTCTTT CASSVSRGEAFF
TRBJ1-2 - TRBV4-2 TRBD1 TGTGCCAGCAGCCAAGGGAGGACAGGCGACTATGGCTACACCTTC CASSQGRTGDYGYTF
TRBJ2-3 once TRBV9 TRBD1 TGTGCCAGCAGCCCCCGGACAGGGGTCCTCACAGATACGCAGTATTTT CASSPRTGVLTDTQYF
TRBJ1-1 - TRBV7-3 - TGTGCCAGCAGCTTAAAGAGTGGCGGCAACACTGAAGCTTTCTTT CASSLKSGGNTEAFF
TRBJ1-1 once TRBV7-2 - TGTGCCAGCAGCTTAACAGGGTCCGGAACTGAAGCTTTCTTT CASSLTGSGTEAFF
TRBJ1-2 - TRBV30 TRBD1 TGTGCCTGGTGGGACAGGCCTAACTATGGCTACACCTTC CAWWDRPNYGYTF
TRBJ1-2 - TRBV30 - TGTGCCTGGGGACAGTCGAATGGCTACACCTTC CAWGQSNGYTF
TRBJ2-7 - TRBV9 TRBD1 TGTGCCAGCAGCGTAGGACAGGGGTGGGAGCAGTACTTC CASSVGQGWEQYF
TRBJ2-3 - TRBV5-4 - TGTGCCAGCAGCCCGCTCGGGGAAATCACAGATACGCAGTATTTT CASSPLGEITDTQYF
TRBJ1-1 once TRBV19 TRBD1 TGTGCCACCAAGGACAGGGAGAAGAACACTGAAGCTTTCTTT CATKDREKNTEAFF
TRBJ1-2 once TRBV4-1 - TGCGCCAGCAGCCAAGTTGTGGAGGACTATGGCTACACCTTC CASSQVVEDYGYTF
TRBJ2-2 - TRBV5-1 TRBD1 TGCGCCAGCAGCGCTGGGACAGGGGAAGCCGGGGAGCTGTTTTTT CASSAGTGEAGELFF
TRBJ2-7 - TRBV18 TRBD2 TGTGCCAGCTCACCCCAGGGGCGGGAGGCCTCCTACGAGCAGTACTTC CASSPQGREASYEQYF
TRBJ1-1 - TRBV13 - TGTGCCAGCAGCTCCGGCACTGAAGCTTTCTTT CASSSGTEAFF
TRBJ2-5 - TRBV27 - TGTGCCAGCAGTCCGGGAAGGACCCAGTACTTC CASSPGRTQYF
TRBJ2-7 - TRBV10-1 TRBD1 TGCGGCAACGGGACAGGGTCCTACGAGCAGTACTTC CGNGTGSYEQYF
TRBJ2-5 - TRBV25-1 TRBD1 TGTGCCAGCAGTGAATTTAGAGCAGGGGGCTTGCAAGAGACCCAGTACTTC CASSEFRAGGLQETQYF
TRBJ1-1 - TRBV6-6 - TGTGCCAGCAGTTACGGGCCAGAAGCTTTCTTT CASSYGPEAFF